This TCR beta chain comes out of a study of blood T cell repertoires in COVID-19. In the study overall: Sample material is recorded as cDNA or gDNA derived from T cells, B-cell-depleted T cells, or PBMCs.

Cohort assignment relied on participant-reported clinical history. Before being deemed recovered, Cohort 3 donors had two negative PCRs, clearance, or symptom resolution. Repertoires were generated with immunoSEQ multiplex PCR, while TCRdb's copy carries only in-frame clones and drops some. The sample contains 250,000 to 400,000 clones, approximately 87% of which appear only once. The V and J ends lost 3 bases and 3 bases, in that order; junction bases with no gene match: 14. The CDR3 is 18 amino acids. Germline assignment: CDR1 SGDLS and CDR2 YYNGEE. The chain employs TRBV9 and TRBJ2-3, with TRBD1 matching over 9 bases. This receptor was obtained from a woman under 40 who had recovered from COVID-19. Source material: PBMCs or T cells enriched from blood (not recorded which). CDR3 bases: TGTGCCAGCAGCGACACTATCCGGGACAGGGATGGGACAGATACGCAGTATTTT. It encodes CASSDTIRDRDGTDTQYF.